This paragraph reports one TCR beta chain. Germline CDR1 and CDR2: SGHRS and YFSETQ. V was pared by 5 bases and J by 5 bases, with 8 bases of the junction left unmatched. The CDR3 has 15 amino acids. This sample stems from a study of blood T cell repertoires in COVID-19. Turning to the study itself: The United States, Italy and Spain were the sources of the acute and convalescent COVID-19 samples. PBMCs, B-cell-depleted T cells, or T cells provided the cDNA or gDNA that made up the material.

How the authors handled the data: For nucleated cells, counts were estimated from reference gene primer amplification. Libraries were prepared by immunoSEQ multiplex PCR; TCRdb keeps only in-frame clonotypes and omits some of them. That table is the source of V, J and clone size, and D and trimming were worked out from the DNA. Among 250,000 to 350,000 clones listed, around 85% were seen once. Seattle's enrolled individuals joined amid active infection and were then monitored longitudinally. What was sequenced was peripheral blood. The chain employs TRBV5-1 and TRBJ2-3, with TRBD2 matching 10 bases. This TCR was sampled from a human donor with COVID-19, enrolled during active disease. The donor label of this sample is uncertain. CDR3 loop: CASRSLAGSVDTQYF. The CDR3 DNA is TGCGCCAGCAGGTCACTAGCGGGGAGTGTAGATACGCAGTATTTT.